These 15 T cell receptor beta chains were all obtained from the same sample, sequenced in a study of shared clonotypes between healthy human individuals. Sequencing was performed with immunoSEQ multiplex PCR; in TCRdb, only in-frame clones are kept and a portion is missing. Of about 2 million clones detected, 85% to 95% appear once; the ten largest clones hold approximately 0.13%. The sequenced material came from naive CD4+ T cells sorted from blood. Stated subset: CD45RA+ positively selected. The receptors derive from a man younger than 35 in good health.

V gene TRBV30 combines with J gene TRBJ1-6, with unresolved D. The CDR3 has 15 amino acids. Trimming pared 8 bases from V and 8 bases from J, leaving 22 bases between. Germline V lookup: CDR1 GTSNPN, CDR2 SVGIG (reference sequence). For the CDR3, the DNA is TGTGCCATACAAAAACAGACGGGTGGGCATTCACCCCTCCACTTT. It specifies CAIQKQTGGHSPLHF.

This clone came up once. V and J are TRBV9 and TRBJ2-7; D remains ambiguous. There are 16 residues in the CDR3. The germline gives CDR1 SGDLS, CDR2 YYNGEE. The ends were cut back, 0 bases at V and 0 bases at J, with 13 bases in the middle. The CDR3 loop reads CASSVGSGISSYEQYF. CDR3 DNA: TGTGCCAGCAGCGTAGGATCTGGGATTAGCTCCTACGAGCAGTACTTC.

The J gene is TRBJ1-4, the V gene TRBV5-1, with 8 bases fitting TRBD1. The V segment lost 1 base and the J segment 0 bases; nucleotides outside the gene matches: 11. The CDR3 has 19 residues. CDR1 SGHRS and CDR2 YFSETQ come from the germline V gene. For the CDR3, the DNA is TGCGCCAGCAGCTTGAAATTCAGGGGGCTTTATTCAACTAATGAAAAACTGTTTTTT. This encodes CASSLKFRGLYSTNEKLFF. Filled out from reference TRBV5-1 and TRBJ1-4, the complete variable domain reads KAGVTQTPRYLIKTRGQQVTLSCSPISGHRSVSWYQQTPGQGLQFLFEYFSETQRNKGNFPGRFSGRQFSNSRSEMNVSTLELGDSALYLCASSLKFRGLYSTNEKLFFGSGTQLSVL.

The chain carries TRBV10-1 and TRBJ2-7; TRBD2 matches at 8 bases. The germline V gene has CDR1 WNHNN and CDR2 SYGVQD (reference sequence). Losses at the gene ends were 6 bases for V and 1 base for J; bases not matched to a gene: 5. The CDR3 length is 14 residues. CDR3 sequence reads: CASSTGTSSYEQYF. As DNA, the CDR3 is TGCGCCAGCAGCACCGGGACTAGTTCCTACGAGCAGTACTTC.

The chain recombines TRBV6-5 with TRBJ2-7, with TRBD2 as a possible D gene (6 bases). The germline V and J ends were trimmed by 11 bases and 0 bases, with 14 bases remaining between them. CDR3 size: 13 residues. Germline V gene data show CDR1 as MNHEY and CDR2 as SVGAGI. This CDR3 reads CASGAGSSYEQYF. CDR3 bases: TGTGCCTCTGGGGCGGGGAGCTCCTACGAGCAGTACTTC.

The CDR3 region has the DNA TGTGCCAGCAGCTTGGATGGTCCGCTGAACACTGAAGCTTTCTTT. It codes for CASSLDGPLNTEAFF. V is TRBV7-9 and J is TRBJ1-1; D call uncertain. Germline V lookup: CDR1 SEHNR, CDR2 FQNEAQ (reference sequence). The CDR3 is made up of 15 amino acids. The V gene lost 3 bases and the J gene lost 0 bases, with 11 bases spanning the gap.

The J gene is TRBJ2-1, the V gene TRBV5-6; 10 positions agree with TRBD2. Looked up from germline, CDR1 is SGHDT and CDR2 is YYEEEE. The CDR3 is 16 residues long. V lost 0 bases to trimming and J lost 9 bases; unmatched junction nucleotides: 9. CDR3: CASSLEPAGGRSEQFF. The CDR3 DNA follows: TGTGCCAGCAGCTTGGAGCCAGCGGGAGGGCGGAGTGAGCAGTTCTTC.

This clone showed up just once. Within the sample, other DNA sequences also encode this same CDR3. The chain uses TRBV11-2 and TRBJ2-2; D is possibly TRBD2 (5 bases). This CDR3 spans 14 amino acids. CDR1 is SGHAT, CDR2 FQNNGV, per germline. With 1 base removed from V and 5 bases from J, the gap between germline ends came to 8 bases. In DNA, the CDR3 is TGTGCCAGCAGCTTAGGTGGAGGAACCGGGGAGCTGTTTTTT. Its protein is CASSLGGGTGELFF.

The genes are TRBV29-1 and TRBJ1-2; possibly TRBD1 for D (5 bases). Germline values: CDR1 SQVTM, CDR2 ANQGSEA. The CDR3 spans 13 residues. Trimming pared 4 bases from V and 6 bases from J, leaving 15 bases between. The CDR3 sequence: CSVVPEEGNGYTF. The CDR3 region has the DNA TGCAGCGTTGTCCCCGAGGAGGGGAATGGCTACACCTTC.

The chain recombines TRBV4-3 with TRBJ2-5; 7 nucleotides match TRBD2. V was pared by 3 bases and J by 5 bases, with 12 bases of the junction left unmatched. CDR3 size: 16 residues. The germline gives CDR1 LGHNA, CDR2 YSLEER. The CDR3 spells CASSHTREALGETQYF. CDR3 DNA: TGCGCCAGCAGCCATACCCGGGAGGCCTTGGGGGAGACCCAGTACTTC.

The chain recombines TRBV9 with TRBJ2-7; D may correspond to TRBD1 or TRBD2 (5 bases each). V gave up 4 bases and J gave up 6 bases, with 17 bases separating them. CDR1 SGDLS and CDR2 YYNGEE come from the germline V gene. The CDR3 has 14 residues. CDR3 in amino acids: CASSPDVGEGEQYF. The CDR3 DNA is TGTGCCAGCAGCCCGGACGTGGGGGAAGGCGAGCAGTACTTC.

This clone occurred once. The chain combines TRBV6-6 with TRBJ2-7, with a weak D call TRBD2 (5 bases). The length of the CDR3 is 14 residues. Germline CDR1 and CDR2: MNHNY and SVGAGI (reference sequence). Between the trimmed V and J ends, which lost 7 bases and 0 bases, there was a span of 13 bases. The CDR3, as DNA: TGTGCCAGCAACCAAGCGGTTAGCTCCTACGAGCAGTACTTC. It encodes CASNQAVSSYEQYF.

The rearrangement uses TRBV19 and TRBJ2-7, with TRBD1 as a possible D gene (5 bases). Germline V gene sequence: CDR1 LNHDA, CDR2 SQIVND (reference sequence). The CDR3 contains 16 residues. The V end was cut by 1 base, the J end by 2 bases, with 15 bases between. In DNA, the CDR3 is TGTGCCAGTAGTATAGGGGTAGGGGTCCCAACCTACGAGCAGTACTTC. Protein product: CASSIGVGVPTYEQYF.

This rearrangement joins TRBV30 to TRBJ1-2; D possibly corresponds to TRBD1 (5 bases). CDR3 length: 17 amino acids. Per germline, CDR1 GTSNPN and CDR2 SVGIG (reference sequence). V lost 5 bases to trimming and J lost 2 bases, with 24 bases between them. CDR3 nucleotides: TGTGCCTGGGCCCCTTTGGGGCAGGGAGTGATAAACTATGGCTACACCTTC. Protein product: CAWAPLGQGVINYGYTF.

The rearrangement uses TRBV28 and TRBJ2-3, with D possibly being TRBD1 (7 bases). The CDR3 loop spans 15 amino acids. Germline CDR1 and CDR2: MDHEN and SYDVKM. The V and J ends lost 3 bases and 1 base respectively, with 11 bases between them. CDR3 in amino acids: CASSFRGAGTDTQYF. The DNA for the CDR3 is TGTGCCAGCAGTTTCAGGGGGGCAGGCACAGATACGCAGTATTTT.